This T cell receptor (beta chain) was identified in a study of regulatory T cells in long-lasting Graves disease. Turning to the study itself: Graves' patients with a new diagnosis had received antithyroid drugs under 3 months.

This sample's time point: newly diagnosed GD, antithyroid drugs for less than 3 months. TCR sequences were obtained from RNA taken from PBMCs. Roughly 8.2-milliliter peripheral blood samples went into EDTA tubes. This clonotype has just a few counts. Library construction for TCR beta used iRepertoire HTBI primers and Arm-PCR of CDR3 regions. TCRdb analysed the multiplex PCR reads with MiXCR anew, one entry per CDR3 protein. Of about 400,000 distinct CDR3 sequences listed, over 14% are singletons. The same data also went into a second study, on T cells in Graves' hyperthyroidism and ophthalmopathy. As that study records: Calling Graves' hyperthyroidism stable meant ophthalmopathy did not progress within 18 months. Reasons for excluding patients were uncontrolled infection, other autoimmune disease, pregnancy or lactation.

The receptor was isolated from a woman in her thirties or forties with Graves disease. This specimen consisted of peripheral blood mononuclear cells (PBMCs), obtained at new diagnosis, from a patient treated with antithyroid drugs.

The CDR3, as DNA: TGTGCCAGCACCGTTTTTTCTCGCACAGATACGCAGTATTTT. Its translation is CASTVFSRTDTQYF. This sequence joins TRBV12-3 or TRBV12-4 and TRBJ2-3; no firm D call. V gave up 7 bases and J gave up 1 base, with 12 bases separating them. This CDR3 has 14 amino acids.